One sample yielded the 9 T cell receptor beta chains listed below, sequenced in a study of CXCR3-negative and CXCR3-positive naive CD8 T cells. Preparation of TRB cDNA libraries relied on 5' RACE carrying UMI labels. TCRdb processed the 5' RACE reads again and assigns one entry to each CDR3 protein, with no DNA. In total, the table holds about 4,700 distinct CDR3 sequences. The antigens for these receptors are not known. Study-level findings and limits: A higher hydrophobicity marked the TRB CDR3s of CXCR3-positive naive cells versus CXCR3-negative naive cells.

The sample taken for sequencing was naive CXCR3+ CD8+ T cells from blood. Subset meaning: CD45RO-CCR7+CD27+CD95- naive CD8+ T cells expressing CXCR3 (TNR3+). The receptors derive from a human donor in good health. Some clones in this sample may be carry-over from other donors' samples.

Measured by frequency, this clonotype is medium-sized (0.01 to 0.1%). V gene TRBV7-9 combines with J gene TRBJ2-7; as DNA is missing, the TRBD2 call by TCRdb cannot be tested. Germline V gene lookup returns CDR1 SEHNR and CDR2 FQNEAQ (reference sequence). The CDR3 has 16 residues. This CDR3 is CASSLVLAGESYEQYF. Full variable domain (remainder filled in from reference TRBV7-9 and TRBJ2-7): DTGVSQNPRHKITKRGQNVTFRCDPISEHNRLYWYRQTLGQGPEFLTYFQNEAQLEKSRLLSDRFSAERPKGSFSTLEIQRTEQGDSAMYLCASSLVLAGESYEQYFGPGTRLTVT.

According to its frequency, this clonotype is medium-sized (0.01 to 0.1%). The V call is TRBV2, the J call TRBJ1-2; the D call of TRBD1 rests on TCRdb alone, since no DNA is present to check it. CDR1 and CDR2 (germline): SNHLY, FYNNEI. CDR3 length: 16 residues. This CDR3 is CASSDGGRGFNYGYTF.

This chain links TRBV29-1 with TRBJ2-5; with no DNA, the TCRdb D assignment of TRBD2 cannot be verified. The CDR3 covers 15 residues. Germline-derived CDR1 and CDR2 are SQVTM and ANQGSEA. The CDR3 loop is CSVEERAAIRETQYF.

This clonotype is medium-sized (0.01 to 0.1%) by frequency. This chain connects TRBV29-1 to TRBJ1-1; TCRdb indicates TRBD1, and absent DNA this call remains unverified. Germline V gene sequence: CDR1 SQVTM, CDR2 ANQGSEA. The CDR3 covers 15 residues. CDR3 region: CSVMGGADRNTEAFF.

This clonotype is called large based on its frequency. The chain employs TRBV10-2 and TRBJ2-1; TCRdb's assignment of TRBD2 cannot be checked, as there is no DNA. The length of the CDR3 is 16 residues. The germline V gene encodes CDR1 WSHSY and CDR2 SAAADI. The CDR3 protein is CASSEGSAGGLNEQFF.

This clonotype is called medium-sized (0.01 to 0.1%) based on its frequency. This chain joins TRBV12-3 or TRBV12-4 and TRBJ2-1; TCRdb's assignment of TRBD2 cannot be checked, as there is no DNA. The CDR3 runs 15 residues. CDR3 region: CASTQGPSPYNEQFF.

The chain recombines TRBV10-2 with TRBJ2-2. From germline, CDR1 is WSHSY and CDR2 SAAADI. CDR3 size: 13 residues. The CDR3 loop reads CAMAQANTGELFF.

J is TRBJ1-2 and V is TRBV4-1; TCRdb's assignment of TRBD1 cannot be checked, as there is no DNA. CDR3 length: 14 amino acids. CDR1 and CDR2 (germline): MGHRA, YSYEKL. This CDR3 is CASSLGPNLDGYTF.

Considering frequency, this clonotype is large. The chain uses TRBV7-6 and TRBJ2-5. This CDR3 region has 15 residues. The germline V gene encodes CDR1 SGHVS and CDR2 FNYEAQ. The CDR3 reads CASSLGANHQETQYF.